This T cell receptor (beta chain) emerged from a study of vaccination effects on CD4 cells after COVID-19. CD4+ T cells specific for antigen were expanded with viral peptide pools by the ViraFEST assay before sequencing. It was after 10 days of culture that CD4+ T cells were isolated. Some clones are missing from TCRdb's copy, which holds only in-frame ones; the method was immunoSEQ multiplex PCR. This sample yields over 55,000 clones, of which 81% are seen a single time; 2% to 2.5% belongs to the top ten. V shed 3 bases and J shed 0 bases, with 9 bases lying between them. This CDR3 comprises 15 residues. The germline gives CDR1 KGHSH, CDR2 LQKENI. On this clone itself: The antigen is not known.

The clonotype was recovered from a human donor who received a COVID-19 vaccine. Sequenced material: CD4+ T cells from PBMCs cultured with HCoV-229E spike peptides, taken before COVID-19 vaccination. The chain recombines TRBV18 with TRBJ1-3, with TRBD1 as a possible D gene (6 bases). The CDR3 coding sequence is TGTGCCAGCTCACCTACAGGGAGCTCTGGAAACACCATATATTTT. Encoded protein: CASSPTGSSGNTIYF.